The T cell receptor (beta chain) described here comes from a study of T cell responses to AZD1222 COVID-19 vaccine. Germline V gene data show CDR1 as SGHTA and CDR2 as FQGNSA. The CDR3 runs 14 residues. Trimming removed 5 bases from V and 6 bases from J; junction bases left unmatched: 5. The table came from immunoSEQ multiplex PCR; TCRdb's copy has only in-frame clones and leaves some out. The table lists 140,000 to 150,000 clones, 75% to 90% of them singletons. This chain joins TRBV7-2 and TRBJ2-7; the match to TRBD2 covers 12 bases. This receptor was obtained from an adult in good health. Source: peripheral blood, taken on day 0 of AZD1222 vaccination. The CDR3 protein is CASSHGTSGFEQYF. CDR3 sequence (DNA): TGTGCCAGCAGCCACGGGACTAGCGGGTTCGAGCAGTACTTC.